The rows below give T cell receptor beta chains drawn from one sample of a study of blood T cell repertoires in COVID-19. Produced via immunoSEQ multiplex PCR; TCRdb's table is partial and in-frame only. The sample lists 150,000 to 200,000 clones, roughly 90% occurring once. The specimen was peripheral blood. All receptors come from a man aged 25 to 40 with COVID-19, enrolled during active disease. The CDR3 runs from the conserved cysteine through the conserved F or W. The order of the fields is V gene, J gene, clone size, D gene, CDR3 protein, CDR3 DNA. The D gene is left open where the match is weak. A clone size is listed for some rows: how often the clone was seen (once, few, many), or a class if it is expanded.

TRBV4-2	TRBJ1-5	-	TRBD1	CASSQTGGPFSNQPQHF	TGTGCCAGCAGCCAAACAGGGGGCCCATTTAGCAATCAGCCCCAGCATTTT
TRBV30	TRBJ2-1	-	TRBD2	CAWSSGKYNEQFF	TGTGCCTGGAGTAGCGGGAAGTACAATGAGCAGTTCTTC
TRBV6-2/TRBV6-3	TRBJ1-2	-	-	CASSYSGGAMAGYTF	TGTGCCAGCAGTTACTCCGGGGGGGCAATGGCGGGCTACACCTTC
TRBV30	TRBJ1-5	-	-	CAWSLPGTNNQPQHF	TGTGCCTGGAGTTTGCCCGGGACAAACAATCAGCCCCAGCATTTT
TRBV27	TRBJ2-1	-	-	CASSPIAASYNEQFF	TGTGCCAGCAGCCCCATAGCGGCGTCCTACAATGAGCAGTTCTTC
TRBV4-2	TRBJ1-2	-	-	CASTTGEKGDYGYTF	TGTGCCAGCACCACGGGGGAGAAAGGGGACTATGGCTACACCTTC
TRBV5-1	TRBJ2-2	-	-	CASSPGASYTGELFF	TGCGCCAGCAGCCCGGGAGCATCATACACCGGGGAGCTGTTTTTT
TRBV6-2/TRBV6-3	TRBJ1-2	-	-	CASTPGPWGYTF	TGTGCCAGCACCCCGGGGCCCTGGGGCTACACCTTC
TRBV19	TRBJ1-1	-	-	CASSITGLTGAFF	TGTGCCAGTAGTATAACAGGGCTTACGGGGGCTTTCTTT
TRBV2	TRBJ1-1	-	TRBD1	CAGTGYGEAFF	TGTGCCGGGACAGGGTACGGTGAAGCTTTCTTT
TRBV6-1	TRBJ1-1	-	-	CASSVPGRSRDTEAFF	TGTGCCAGCAGTGTTCCGGGGAGGTCCCGAGACACTGAAGCTTTCTTT
TRBV24-1	TRBJ2-3	-	TRBD2	CATSDNTSGRTDTQYF	TGTGCCACCAGTGATAATACTAGCGGCCGCACAGATACGCAGTATTTT
TRBV19	TRBJ2-3	-	TRBD1	CASSPTGVPDTQYF	TGTGCCAGTAGCCCGACAGGGGTGCCAGATACGCAGTATTTT
TRBV4-2	TRBJ1-2	-	TRBD1	CASTPDRAGDYGYTF	TGTGCCAGCACTCCGGACAGGGCGGGAGACTATGGCTACACCTTC
TRBV6-4	TRBJ1-1	few	TRBD1	CASSDPRGTGENEMNTEAFF	TGTGCCAGCAGTGACCCAAGGGGCACAGGGGAAAACGAGATGAACACTGAAGCTTTCTTT
TRBV5-1	TRBJ2-4	once	-	CASSLLAGLRNIQYF	TGCGCCAGCAGCTTGTTAGCAGGGCTGAGGAACATTCAGTACTTC
TRBV2	TRBJ1-1	-	TRBD1	CASRSDREAFF	TGTGCCAGCAGATCCGACAGGGAGGCTTTCTTT